Included here is one T cell receptor (beta chain) sequence, with context. Its specificity is unknown. This sample was taken from a study of chemoradiotherapy in HPV16-positive cancers. The wider study: A couple of HPV16-positive patients' cells yielded candidate HPV-specific clones and common motifs.

Only in-frame clones appear in the TCRdb table, and some are missing; sequencing was by immunoSEQ multiplex PCR. The sample holds roughly 4,700 clones; roughly 88% are singletons and the top ten take around 2.5%. Study-wide results and caveats: The functional HPV-specific definition rests on just two HPV16-positive patients. Candidate HPV-specific clones and E7-related TCR motifs grew in tumor during treatment. HPV-responsive T-cell expansion during chemoradiotherapy was linked to improved recurrence-free survival in HPV16-positive patients.

This clonotype was obtained from a human donor with HPV-associated anogenital cancer. The sample in question was tumor tissue, obtained from a patient who underwent chemoradiotherapy.

CDR3 sequence (DNA): TGTGCCAGCAGGAGAGGGTACACTGAAGCTTTCTTT. Amino acids: CASRRGYTEAFF. This chain uses TRBV6-4 with TRBJ1-1; D remains ambiguous. Trimming pared 6 bases from V and 3 bases from J, leaving 8 bases between. This CDR3 region has 12 residues. Germline lookup yields CDR1 MRHNA and CDR2 SNTAGT.